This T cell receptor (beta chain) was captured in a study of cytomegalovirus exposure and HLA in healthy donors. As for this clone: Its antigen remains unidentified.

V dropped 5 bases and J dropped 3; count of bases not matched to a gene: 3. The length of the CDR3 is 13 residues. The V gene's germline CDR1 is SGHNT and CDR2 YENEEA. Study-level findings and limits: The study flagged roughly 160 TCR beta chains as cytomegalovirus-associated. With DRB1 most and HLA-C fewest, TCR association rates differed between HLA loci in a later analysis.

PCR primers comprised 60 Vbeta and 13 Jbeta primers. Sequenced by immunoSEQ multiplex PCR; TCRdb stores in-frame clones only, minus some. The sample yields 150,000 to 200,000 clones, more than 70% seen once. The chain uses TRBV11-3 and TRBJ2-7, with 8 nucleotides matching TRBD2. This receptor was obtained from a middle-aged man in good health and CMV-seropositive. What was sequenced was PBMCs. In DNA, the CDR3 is TGTGCCAGCAGCGCCGGGACTAGCTACGAGCAGTACTTC. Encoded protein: CASSAGTSYEQYF.